The 23 T cell receptor beta chains listed next were all sequenced from one sample in a study of CD8+CD57+ T cells in acquired aplastic anemia. Genomic DNA provided the template from which TCR beta VDJ and CDR3 profiles were obtained. TCRdb recomputed calls from the reads with MiXCR, one row per CDR3 protein. The data contain 190,000 or so distinct CDR3 sequences, over 60% of them singletons. Sequencing used sorted CD4+, CD8+, or CD8+CD57+ T cells (not recorded which) from PBMCs. The receptors derive from a human donor in good health.

The J gene is TRBJ2-1, the V gene TRBV7-6; 7 bases fit TRBD2. Looked up from germline, CDR1 is SGHVS and CDR2 is FNYEAQ. The CDR3 length is 15 residues. With 7 bases clipped from V and 6 bases from J, the junction kept 12 bases outside the gene matches. The CDR3 is CASTLSGLDANEQFF. DNA for the CDR3: TGTGCCAGCACCTTGTCCGGACTAGACGCCAATGAGCAGTTCTTC. The whole variable domain, filled in from reference TRBV7-6 and TRBJ2-1, reads GAGVSQSPRYKVTKRGQDVALRCDPISGHVSLYWYRQALGQGPEFLTYFNYEAQQDKSGLPNDRFSAERPEGSISTLTIQRTEQRDSAMYRCASTLSGLDANEQFFGPGTRLTVL.

This rearrangement joins TRBV5-1 to TRBJ1-6; tentatively, D is TRBD1 (6 bases). V lost 0 bases to trimming and J lost 8 bases, with 9 bases between them. CDR3 size: 14 residues. Germline V gives CDR1 SGHRS, CDR2 YFSETQ. The chain's CDR3 is CASSLEGGDSPLHF. As DNA, the CDR3 is TGCGCCAGCAGCTTGGAGGGGGGCGATTCACCCCTCCACTTT.

The genes are TRBV7-6 and TRBJ2-2; D is undetermined. V lost 5 bases, J lost 6 bases, and 10 bases lay in between. This CDR3 contains 13 residues. CDR1 and CDR2 from the germline V gene are SGHVS and FNYEAQ. The CDR3 is CASSPSAPGELFF. The CDR3 DNA is TGTGCCAGCAGCCCCAGCGCCCCCGGGGAGCTGTTTTTT.

The rearrangement links TRBV27 to TRBJ2-7; 10 bases map to TRBD2. The CDR3 contains 13 residues. With 7 bases clipped from V and 6 bases from J, the junction kept 6 bases outside the gene matches. Per germline, CDR1 MNHEY and CDR2 SMNVEV (reference sequence). The chain's CDR3 is CASTSSGSSEQYF. Here the CDR3 DNA reads TGTGCCAGCACTTCTAGCGGGAGCTCCGAGCAGTACTTC.

This clonotype was detected only a few times. The rearrangement links TRBV7-3 to TRBJ1-2; TRBD1 might be the D (6 bases). The CDR3 runs to 15 residues. V was trimmed by 2 bases and J by 2 bases, leaving 12 bases between them. CDR1 and CDR2 (germline): SGHTA, FQGTGA. The CDR3 loop reads CASSLGPGANYGYTF. The CDR3 coding sequence is TGTGCCAGCAGCTTAGGGCCAGGGGCGAACTATGGCTACACCTTC.

In the case of this clonotype: Relative to the germline gene, one junction end is altered; a read error may explain this. The chain recombines TRBV7-9 with TRBJ1-1; D call uncertain. Germline CDR1 SEHNR, CDR2 FQNEAQ (reference sequence). The CDR3 sequence is 14 residues long. Here the CDR3 DNA reads TGCGCCAGCAGCTTGGCCGGGCTTGGAACTGAAGCTTTCTTT. This sequence encodes CASSLAGLGTEAFF.

The chain has TRBV4-1 and TRBJ1-2, with D perhaps matching TRBD1 (6 bases). The CDR3 extends over 17 amino acids. V gave up 0 bases and J gave up 4 bases, with 18 bases separating them. CDR1 is MGHRA and CDR2 is YSYEKL in the germline V gene. CDR3 nucleotides: TGCGCCAGCAGCCAAGATATGGACAGCTACACTTTCTATGGCTACACCTTC. This gives the protein CASSQDMDSYTFYGYTF.

As concerns this clonotype: A much more abundant neighbour one base away suggests this may be a read error. The chain employs TRBV6-5 and TRBJ1-2; 8 bases are a match to TRBD1. The CDR3 totals 13 residues. Germline V gene sequence: CDR1 MNHEY, CDR2 SVGAGI. CDR3 sequence reads: CVIGQGEYYGYTF. In DNA, the CDR3 is TGTGTCATCGGACAGGGAGAATACTATGGCTACACCTTC.

The CDR3 DNA follows: TGTGCCAGCAGCCCGGGGACAGGGCTCACTAATGAAAAACTGTTTTTT. It codes for CASSPGTGLTNEKLFF. J is TRBJ1-4 and V is TRBV9, with 9 bases identical to TRBD1. V lost 4 bases, J lost 2 bases, and 6 bases stayed unmatched. CDR3 length equals 16 residues. Germline CDR1 SGDLS, CDR2 YYNGEE.

There are a few counts of this clonotype. This sequence joins TRBV7-9 and TRBJ2-7; D perhaps matches TRBD1 (7 bases). The germline gives CDR1 SEHNR, CDR2 FQNEAQ (reference sequence). The V end lost 6 bases, the J end lost 2 bases, and 11 bases lay between the germline ends. The CDR3 is 13 amino acids. CDR3 loop: CASRAGQTYEQYF. CDR3 nucleotide sequence: TGTGCCAGCAGGGCGGGACAGACCTACGAGCAGTACTTC.

The rearrangement links TRBV20-1 to TRBJ2-7; no clear D. With 3 bases removed from V and 0 bases from J, the gap between germline ends came to 9 bases. This CDR3 region has 13 residues. Germline CDR1 reads DFQATT; CDR2 reads SNEGSKA (reference sequence). The CDR3 coding sequence is TGCAGTGCTAGCCCTGGGAACTCCTACGAGCAGTACTTC. This translates into CSASPGNSYEQYF.

V is TRBV5-5 and J is TRBJ2-7; D not resolved. Trimming removed 7 bases from V and 2 bases from J, with 13 bases in between. The CDR3 runs 13 residues. Germline V CDR1 and CDR2: SGHKS, YYEKEE (reference sequence). The CDR3: CASGSGPAYEQYF. CDR3 sequence (DNA): TGTGCCAGCGGCTCCGGCCCCGCCTACGAGCAGTACTTC.

The chain combines TRBV7-8 with TRBJ2-7; 8 bases match TRBD1. V trimming: 5 bases; J trimming: 0 bases; junction bases outside the gene matches: 9. There are 16 residues in the CDR3. The germline gives CDR1 SGHVS, CDR2 FQNEAQ. CDR3 in amino acids: CASSTPGQARSYEQYF. As DNA, the CDR3 is TGTGCCAGCAGCACCCCGGGACAGGCGCGCTCCTACGAGCAGTACTTC. The full variable domain, with the rest looked up from reference TRBV7-8 and TRBJ2-7, is GAGVSQSPRYKVAKRGQDVALRCDPISGHVSLFWYQQALGQGPEFLTYFQNEAQLDKSGLPSDRFFAERPEGSVSTLKIQRTQQEDSAVYLCASSTPGQARSYEQYFGPGTRLTVT.

The rearrangement joins TRBV4-1 to TRBJ1-4, with D unclear. There are 21 residues in the CDR3. The V gene lost 1 base and the J gene lost 3 bases, with 27 bases spanning the gap. Germline assignment: CDR1 MGHRA and CDR2 YSYEKL. The DNA for the CDR3 is TGCGCCAGCAGCCAAGTGACCATTATTCCCGCGTTGCCCCCCCCTAATGAAAAACTGTTTTTT. Protein: CASSQVTIIPALPPPNEKLFF.

The chain links TRBV4-1 to TRBJ2-7, with D perhaps given as TRBD1 or TRBD2 (5 bases each). The CDR3 extends over 15 amino acids. V lost 2 bases and J 3 bases, leaving 14 bases between the germline ends. The germline V gene has CDR1 MGHRA and CDR2 YSYEKL. CDR3 nucleotide sequence: TGCGCCAGCAGCCAAAACCAAGAGGGGAGCTACGAGCAGTACTTC. This encodes CASSQNQEGSYEQYF.

This clonotype has more than one count but fewer than ten. Relative to the germline gene, one junction end is altered; a read error may explain this. CDR3 nucleotide sequence: TGTGCCAGCAGCTTGGAGCTCCAAGAGACCCAGTACTTC. This gives the protein CASSLELQETQYF. V gene TRBV5-1 combines with J gene TRBJ2-7; D uncertain. The J call could be wrong; TRBJ2-5 is a better fit for the DNA end. CDR3 length: 13 amino acids. CDR1 SGHRS and CDR2 YFSETQ come from the germline V gene.

Comments on this clonotype: This sequence may be a read error, since a much larger clone differs from it by one base. The rearrangement uses TRBV6-9 and TRBJ2-7; perhaps D is TRBD1 or TRBD2 (5 bases each). Germline-derived CDR1 and CDR2 are MNHGY and SVAAGI. CDR3 size: 18 residues. V was cut by 9 bases and J by 2 bases, with 29 bases left in between. The chain's CDR3 is CASLPRGGGRQSPYEQYF. The CDR3 bases are TGTGCCAGTCTCCCCCGGGGCGGTGGCAGGCAAAGTCCCTACGAGCAGTACTTC.

Many counts were recorded for this clonotype. J is TRBJ1-1 and V is TRBV11-2; no clear D. Trimming stripped 0 bases from V and 0 bases from J, with 8 bases between. The CDR3 runs 15 residues. Germline V gene data show CDR1 as SGHAT and CDR2 as FQNNGV. The CDR3 spells CASSLEYTVNTEAFF. DNA for the CDR3: TGTGCCAGCAGCTTAGAATATACAGTGAACACTGAAGCTTTCTTT.

V and J are TRBV7-9 and TRBJ2-2; D possibly corresponds to TRBD2 (6 bases). The CDR3 sequence is 15 residues long. Per germline, CDR1 SEHNR and CDR2 FQNEAQ (reference sequence). The V and J ends lost 1 base and 4 bases respectively, with 10 bases between them. CDR3 bases: TGTGCCAGCAGCTTAGTCGGGAGTGGCACCGGGGAGCTGTTTTTT. Protein sequence: CASSLVGSGTGELFF.

The chain has TRBV2 and TRBJ1-1; 10 nucleotides agree with TRBD1. Losses at the gene ends were 4 bases for V and 7 bases for J; bases not matched to a gene: 12. CDR3 length equals 16 residues. Germline values: CDR1 SNHLY, CDR2 FYNNEI. CDR3 nucleotides: TGTGCCAGCAGTGTAAGGGGGAGACAGGGGGCTAGTGAAGCTTTCTTT. It yields the protein CASSVRGRQGASEAFF.

This chain uses TRBV7-6 with TRBJ2-5; D uncertain. V was cut by 3 bases and J by 5 bases, with 7 bases left in between. This CDR3 is built from 12 residues. Germline V gene data show CDR1 as SGHVS and CDR2 as FNYEAQ. CDR3 region: CASSFTGETQYF. The CDR3 nucleotides are TGTGCCAGCAGCTTCACCGGGGAGACCCAGTACTTC.

This chain connects TRBV12-3 or TRBV12-4 to TRBJ1-2, with D perhaps TRBD1 (5 bases). CDR3 size: 14 residues. The V gene lost 3 bases and the J gene lost 8 bases, with 16 bases spanning the gap. The CDR3 protein is CASSFFGTGNGYTF. The CDR3 bases are TGTGCCAGCAGTTTTTTTGGGACGGGGAACGGCTACACCTTC.

V and J are TRBV7-6 and TRBJ2-5; the D gene is possibly TRBD1 (8 bases). Germline V gene lookup returns CDR1 SGHVS and CDR2 FNYEAQ. Trimming removed 4 bases at V and 4 bases at J, with 16 bases between. This CDR3 has 15 residues. The CDR3 nucleotides read TGTGCCAGCAGCTATGGACAGGGAGGGACAGAGACCCAGTACTTC. Amino acids: CASSYGQGGTETQYF.